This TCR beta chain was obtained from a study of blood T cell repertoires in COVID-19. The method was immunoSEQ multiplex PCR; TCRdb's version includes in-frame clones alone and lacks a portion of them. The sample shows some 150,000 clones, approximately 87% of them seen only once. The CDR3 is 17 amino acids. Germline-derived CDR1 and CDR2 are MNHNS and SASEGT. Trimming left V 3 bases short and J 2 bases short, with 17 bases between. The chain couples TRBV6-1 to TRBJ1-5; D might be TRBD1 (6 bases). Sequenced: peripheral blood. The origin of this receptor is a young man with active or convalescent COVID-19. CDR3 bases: TGTGCCAGCAGTGAGGTCACTCAGGGGACCGGCAATCAGCCCCAGCATTTT. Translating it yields CASSEVTQGTGNQPQHF.